These 7 T cell receptor beta chains came from one sample sequenced in a study of shared clonotypes between healthy human individuals. Assay used: immunoSEQ multiplex PCR; TCRdb lists only in-frame clones, some missing. In the table there are 2 million to 3 million clones, 93% of which are singletons. Material for sequencing was naive CD4+ T cells from PBMCs. Subset denoted: CD45RA+ positively selected. These receptors came from a man aged 18 to 29 in good health. Some clones in this sample may be carry-over from other donors' samples.

A note on this clone: The junction does not match germline at one end; this may be a read error. Other DNA sequences in the sample encode the same CDR3. The chain couples TRBV5-1 to TRBJ2-3; no firm D call. Germline assignment: CDR1 SGHRS and CDR2 YFSETQ. This CDR3 comprises 15 residues. The CDR3 is CASSLVASSTDTQYF. The CDR3 DNA reads as TGCGCCAGCAGCTTGGTGGCTAGTAGCACCGATACGCAGTATTTT.

Comment on this clone: The sample has other DNA sequences that encode this CDR3 too. J is TRBJ2-1 and V is TRBV7-3; 14 positions match TRBD2. The germline gives CDR1 SGHTA, CDR2 FQGTGA. There are 15 residues in the CDR3. V shed 4 bases, J shed 8 bases, and the junction held 4 bases outside the gene matches. The CDR3 protein is CASSSGLAGVDEQFF. The CDR3 nucleotides read TGTGCCAGCAGCTCGGGACTAGCGGGAGTCGATGAGCAGTTCTTC.

This clone was picked up one time. Other DNA sequences in the same sample also yield this CDR3. The V and J genes are TRBV6-5 and TRBJ1-5; 7 positions agree with TRBD1. J gave up 6 bases and V 2 bases, and 4 bases lay outside the gene matches. This CDR3 is 14 amino acids long. Germline V CDR1 and CDR2: MNHEY, SVGAGI. DNA of the CDR3: TGTGCCAGCAGTTACGGCCAGGGGGGTCAGCCCCAGCATTTT. This gives the protein CASSYGQGGQPQHF.

CDR3 in amino acids: CASSRRLATIPHEQYF. CDR3 coding DNA: TGTGCCAGCAGTCGTCGACTAGCGACGATTCCCCACGAGCAGTACTTC. The chain carries TRBV28 and TRBJ2-7, with TRBD2 matching 8 bases. The J segment lost 5 bases and the V segment lost 5 bases, leaving 14 bases of the junction unmatched. The germline gives CDR1 MDHEN, CDR2 SYDVKM. This CDR3 is 16 amino acids long.

V usage is TRBV28 and J usage is TRBJ2-6; D might be TRBD1 or TRBD2, each matching 6 bases. This CDR3 is built from 17 residues. The germline V and J ends were trimmed by 5 bases and 4 bases, with 18 bases remaining between them. The germline CDR1 and CDR2 sequences are MDHEN and SYDVKM. The CDR3 region has the DNA TGTGCCAGCAGTCCTCGGGTAGGGGGGACCGGGGCCAACGTCCTGACTTTC. Translated: CASSPRVGGTGANVLTF. The complete variable domain, with remaining parts taken from reference TRBV28 and TRBJ2-6, reads DVKVTQSSRYLVKRTGEKVFLECVQDMDHENMFWYRQDPGLGLRLIYFSYDVKMKEKGDIPEGYSVSREKKERFSLILESASTNQTSMYLCASSPRVGGTGANVLTFGAGSRLTVL.

The V call is TRBV5-1, the J call TRBJ1-4, with 9 bases fitting TRBD1. V was pared by 6 bases and J by 0 bases, with 6 bases of the junction left unmatched. CDR1 is SGHRS and CDR2 is YFSETQ in the germline V gene. CDR3 length: 16 residues. CDR3 in amino acids: CASNKGTGTTNEKLFF. The CDR3 DNA reads TGCGCCAGCAACAAAGGGACAGGGACAACTAATGAAAAACTGTTTTTT.

The chain links TRBV9 to TRBJ2-2; D unresolved. Germline V gives CDR1 SGDLS, CDR2 YYNGEE. Trimming took off 2 bases at V and 4 bases at J, with 9 bases between the two ends. This CDR3 contains 14 residues. CDR3 amino acids: CASSVGPSTGELFF. Here the CDR3 DNA reads TGTGCCAGCAGCGTCGGACCCAGCACCGGGGAGCTGTTTTTT.